The rows below give T cell receptor beta chains drawn from one sample of a study of cytomegalovirus exposure and HLA in healthy donors. Assay: immunoSEQ multiplex PCR; the TCRdb copy retains only in-frame clones and omits some. The sample holds fewer than 120,000 clones, 65% to 80% seen once. Sequences were obtained from PBMCs. These receptors all come from an older woman in good health and CMV-seropositive. CDR3s include the opening cysteine and the closing phenylalanine or tryptophan. Each record gives: clone size, J gene, V gene, D gene, CDR3 protein, CDR3 DNA. D genes are given only for firm matches. Some rows mark clone size as missing; the rest say once, few, many or name a class of expanded clone.

>few|TRBJ1-1|TRBV7-3|TRBD1
CASSLIPGQAFF
TGTGCCAGCAGCTTAATTCCAGGACAGGCGTTTTTT
>-|TRBJ2-3|TRBV7-2|TRBD2
CASSNIPGLAQSDTQYF
TGTGCCAGCAGTAACATCCCGGGACTAGCGCAGTCAGATACGCAGTATTTT
>-|TRBJ1-5|TRBV5-6|-
CASSYFTTGKGQPQHF
TGTGCCAGCAGCTATTTTACCACAGGGAAGGGACAGCCCCAGCATTTT
>-|TRBJ1-3|TRBV29-1|-
CSVELVGNTIYF
TGCAGCGTTGAGCTAGTGGGAAACACCATATATTTT
>-|TRBJ2-5|TRBV4-2|-
CASSQESLSAPETQYF
TGTGCCAGCAGCCAAGAGTCGCTTAGCGCCCCAGAGACCCAGTACTTC
>-|TRBJ1-1|TRBV18|-
CASSPQKGGNTEAFF
TGTGCCAGCTCACCACAAAAAGGGGGGAACACTGAAGCTTTCTTT
>-|TRBJ1-6|TRBV5-1|-
CASSARQASNSPLHF
TGCGCCAGCAGCGCGAGACAGGCTTCTAATTCACCCCTCCACTTT
>-|TRBJ1-2|TRBV2|-
CASSREVYGYTF
TGTGCCAGCAGCAGGGAGGTGTATGGCTACACCTTC
>-|TRBJ2-7|TRBV11-2|-
CASSLGTGSMSYEQYF
TGTGCCAGCAGCTTAGGAACAGGCTCTATGTCCTACGAGCAGTACTTC
>-|TRBJ2-7|TRBV25-1|TRBD1
CASSFGTGGYEQYF
TGTGCCAGCAGTTTCGGGACAGGGGGCTACGAGCAGTACTTC
>-|TRBJ2-5|TRBV5-1|TRBD2
CASSSVLAGVQETQYF
TGCGCCAGCAGTTCGGTCCTAGCGGGAGTCCAAGAGACCCAGTACTTC
>-|TRBJ2-1|TRBV6-1|-
CASSGRTTEQFF
TGTGCCAGCAGTGGTAGGACTACTGAGCAGTTCTTC
>-|TRBJ1-3|TRBV7-3|-
CASTVIPLSGNTIYF
TGTGCCAGCACCGTCATACCTCTATCAGGAAACACCATATATTTT
>-|TRBJ2-6|TRBV7-3|-
CASSLDFSGANVLTF
TGTGCCAGCAGCCTCGACTTCTCTGGGGCCAACGTCCTGACTTTC
>-|TRBJ2-7|TRBV6-5|-
CASSGRDYEQYF
TGTGCCAGCAGTGGCCGGGATTACGAGCAGTACTTC
>-|TRBJ1-1|TRBV29-1|-
CSVTLNGLRNTEAFF
TGCAGCGTGACTCTTAACGGACTCCGGAACACTGAAGCTTTCTTT
>-|TRBJ1-4|TRBV18|-
CASSPGGSQYEKLFF
TGTGCCAGCTCACCGGGGGGTAGTCAGTACGAAAAACTGTTTTTT
>-|TRBJ1-1|TRBV6-5|TRBD1
CASSLQGEGEAFF
TGTGCCAGCAGTCTCCAGGGGGAAGGGGAAGCTTTCTTT
>-|TRBJ2-7|TRBV10-2|-
CAAGDDEQYF
TGCGCCGCGGGTGACGACGAGCAGTACTTC
>-|TRBJ2-1|TRBV6-6|TRBD2
CASSYGTSGLNEQFF
TGTGCCAGCAGTTACGGGACTAGCGGGCTCAATGAGCAGTTCTTC
>-|TRBJ2-7|TRBV10-1|TRBD2
CASSGGLVYEQYF
TGCGCCAGCAGTGGGGGACTAGTCTACGAGCAGTACTTC
>-|TRBJ2-2|TRBV12-5|-
CASGLGRDVNTGELFF
TGTGCTAGTGGTTTAGGGCGGGACGTGAACACCGGGGAGCTGTTTTTT
>once|TRBJ1-1|TRBV5-4|TRBD1
CASSEDRVVNTEAFF
TGTGCCAGCAGCGAGGACAGGGTCGTGAACACTGAAGCTTTCTTT